This T cell receptor (beta chain) is from a study of chemoradiotherapy in HPV16-positive cancers. Sequenced by immunoSEQ multiplex PCR; TCRdb stores in-frame clones only, minus some. There are about 10,000 clones in the sample; more than 60% occur only once, and 13% to 15% lies in the top ten. The clonotype comes from a human donor with HPV-associated anogenital cancer. This specimen was taken from a patient who underwent chemoradiotherapy.

CDR3 nucleotide sequence: TGCGCCAGCAGCCGCCTGTCAGGGGTTGTTTCTGGAAACACCATATATTTT. Translation gives CASSRLSGVVSGNTIYF. This chain uses TRBV4-3 with TRBJ1-3; D is possibly TRBD1 (6 bases). This CDR3 comprises 17 residues. Germline V gives CDR1 LGHNA, CDR2 YSLEER. Trimming removed 4 bases at V and 1 base at J, with 17 bases between.